The 31 T cell receptor beta chains reported below all come from one sample, sequenced in a study of T cell responses to AZD1222 COVID-19 vaccine (dated by TCRdb to the early 2020s). The library relied on the immunoSEQ multiplex PCR assay. TCRdb re-hosts the immuneACCESS table, in-frame sequences only. Its copies lack some clones; in the studies checked, an unresolved V gene accounts for under half of them, and the cause for the rest is not known. Across this sample there are about 120,000 clones, with about 90% seen only once. The ten top clones hold approximately 1.7% of the sample. The time point label here, explained by the study, means: baseline before first vaccination. The material was peripheral blood, obtained on day 0 of AZD1222 vaccination. The receptors were gathered from an adult in good health.

The chain carries TRBV9 and TRBJ1-5; 7 bases are shared with TRBD1. Per germline, CDR1 SGDLS and CDR2 YYNGEE. J was trimmed by 4 bases and V by 3 bases; bases with no gene match: 7. CDR3 length: 15 residues. Here the CDR3 DNA reads TGTGCCAGCAGCGAGGGGGGGACAGATAATCAGCCCCAGCATTTT. Translated: CASSEGGTDNQPQHF.

The chain carries TRBV18 and TRBJ1-1, with unresolved D. This CDR3 comprises 13 residues. CDR1 is KGHSH, CDR2 LQKENI, per germline. The ends were cut back, 0 bases at V and 11 bases at J, with 13 bases in the middle. The CDR3 spells CASSPPVGDLAFF. The CDR3 DNA reads TGTGCCAGCTCACCACCGGTAGGAGACCTGGCTTTCTTT.

The chain combines TRBV12-3 or TRBV12-4 with TRBJ2-7, with no clear D. The CDR3 contains 12 residues. V shed 3 bases and J shed 0 bases, with 3 bases lying between them. The DNA of the CDR3 is TGTGCCAGCAGTTTTGTCTCCTACGAGCAGTACGTC. Its protein is CASSFVSYEQYV.

The CDR3 is CASSLGTGSLGGYTF. As DNA, the CDR3 is TGCGCCAGCAGCTTAGGGACAGGGAGCCTCGGAGGCTACACCTTC. The V and J genes are TRBV5-1 and TRBJ1-2; TRBD1 agrees at 9 bases. J gave up 8 bases and V 2 bases, and 10 bases lay outside the gene matches. Germline CDR1 SGHRS, CDR2 YFSETQ. This CDR3 is 15 amino acids long.

The genes are TRBV19 and TRBJ1-5; 8 bases line up with TRBD1. Unmatched junction bases numbered 9, after V lost 1 base and J lost 7 bases. The CDR3 runs to 16 residues. CDR1 is LNHDA, CDR2 SQIVND, per germline (reference sequence). The CDR3 region has the DNA TGTGCCAGTAGTATAGTTTCACAGGGGGTTGGCCAGCCCCAGCATTTT. Protein product: CASSIVSQGVGQPQHF.

This chain joins TRBV18 and TRBJ1-3; unclear D gene. Deletions cut 2 bases from V and 6 bases from J, with 11 bases between. This CDR3 has 14 residues. Germline CDR1 KGHSH, CDR2 LQKENI. CDR3 DNA sequence: TGTGCCAGCTCACCAGCCCGGGAACCAAACACCATATATTTT. Translation: CASSPAREPNTIYF. Together with reference TRBV18 and TRBJ1-3, the CDR3 gives the full variable domain: NAGVMQNPRHLVRRRGQEARLRCSPMKGHSHVYWYRQLPEEGLKFMVYLQKENIIDESGMPKERFSAEFPKEGPSILRIQQVVRGDSAAYFCASSPAREPNTIYFGEGSWLTVV.

The chain carries TRBV7-6 and TRBJ1-2; no reliable D call. The CDR3 is 12 amino acids. V lost 1 base, J lost 2 bases, and 2 bases lay in between. The germline gives CDR1 SGHVS, CDR2 FNYEAQ. CDR3 sequence: CASSLDNYGYTF. The CDR3 nucleotides are TGTGCCAGCAGCTTAGACAACTATGGCTACACCTTC.

This rearrangement joins TRBV19 to TRBJ2-6, with a weak D call TRBD1 (6 bases). V lost 5 bases and J 4 bases, leaving 9 bases between the germline ends. Germline-derived CDR1 and CDR2 are LNHDA and SQIVND (reference sequence). This CDR3 is 14 amino acids long. In nucleotides, the CDR3 is TGTGCCAGTAGTTCAGGGGTAGGGGCCAACGTCCTGACTTTC. Its protein product is CASSSGVGANVLTF. The complete variable domain, with remaining parts taken from reference TRBV19 and TRBJ2-6, reads DGGITQSPKYLFRKEGQNVTLSCEQNLNHDAMYWYRQDPGQGLRLIYYSQIVNDFQKGDIAEGYSVSREKKESFPLTVTSAQKNPTAFYLCASSSGVGANVLTFGAGSRLTVL.

The chain has TRBV7-2 and TRBJ1-3; D not certain. V was pared by 3 bases and J by 4 bases, with 10 bases between. CDR3 size: 14 residues. Germline V lookup: CDR1 SGHTA, CDR2 FQGNSA. The CDR3 loop reads CASSLRVAGNTIYF. In nucleotides, the CDR3 is TGTGCCAGCAGCTTGAGGGTCGCGGGAAACACCATATATTTT.

The V call is TRBV4-1, the J call TRBJ1-2; a possible D gene is TRBD1 (5 bases). Trimming removed 7 bases from V and 2 bases from J, with 17 bases in between. From germline, CDR1 is MGHRA and CDR2 YSYEKL. The CDR3 spans 15 residues. CDR3 in amino acids: CASTTQEGANYGYTF. The CDR3 nucleotides are TGCGCCAGCACCACACAGGAGGGCGCAAACTATGGCTACACCTTC.

This clone was counted only a few times. The chain joins TRBV30 to TRBJ1-1; D uncertain. Trimming cost V 5 bases and J 12 bases, with 16 bases left between them. The CDR3 is 11 residues long. Germline V CDR1 and CDR2: GTSNPN, SVGIG (reference sequence). CDR3 nucleotides: TGTGCCTGGGGCATGGGCCTGGGAACTTTCTTT. Amino acids: CAWGMGLGTFF.

This clone occurred a few times. The rearrangement joins TRBV19 to TRBJ1-3; D is possibly TRBD1 (5 bases). The germline CDR1 and CDR2 sequences are LNHDA and SQIVND (reference sequence). The V and J ends lost 3 bases and 6 bases respectively, with 12 bases between them. The CDR3 length is 14 residues. CDR3 in amino acids: CASSISRAENTIYF. CDR3 in DNA: TGTGCCAGTAGTATTAGCAGGGCCGAAAACACCATATATTTT.

The rearrangement joins TRBV18 to TRBJ1-6, with D perhaps TRBD1 (5 bases). The V end lost 3 bases, the J end lost 7 bases, and 16 bases lay between the germline ends. The germline V gene has CDR1 KGHSH and CDR2 LQKENI. The CDR3 extends over 16 amino acids. CDR3 nucleotides: TGTGCCAGCTCACCTCTTCATGACAGCCACAATTCACCCCTCCACTTT. This translates into CASSPLHDSHNSPLHF. Together with reference TRBV18 and TRBJ1-6, the CDR3 gives the full variable domain: NAGVMQNPRHLVRRRGQEARLRCSPMKGHSHVYWYRQLPEEGLKFMVYLQKENIIDESGMPKERFSAEFPKEGPSILRIQQVVRGDSAAYFCASSPLHDSHNSPLHFGNGTRLTVT.

V gene TRBV4-3 combines with J gene TRBJ2-5; 8 bases are a match to TRBD2. CDR3 length: 15 amino acids. J gave up 5 bases and V 1 base, and 6 bases lay outside the gene matches. In germline, CDR1 is LGHNA, CDR2 YSLEER. CDR3 residues: CASSQGAGEGETQYF. The CDR3 DNA follows: TGCGCCAGCAGCCAAGGAGCGGGAGAGGGGGAGACCCAGTACTTC.

The CDR3 DNA is TGTGCCAGCAGTCCTGGACAGGGGAACACCGGGGAGCTGTTTTTT. It translates to CASSPGQGNTGELFF. The rearrangement uses TRBV6-6 and TRBJ2-2; the match to TRBD1 covers 8 bases. With 5 bases clipped from V and 1 base from J, the junction kept 3 bases outside the gene matches. This CDR3 is 15 amino acids long. The germline V gene has CDR1 MNHNY and CDR2 SVGAGI (reference sequence).

The V and J genes are TRBV7-9 and TRBJ2-5, with a possible D match to TRBD2 (5 bases). This CDR3 has 13 amino acids. CDR1 and CDR2 from the germline V gene are SEHNR and FQNEAQ (reference sequence). The V end lost 7 bases, the J end lost 0 bases, and 9 bases lay between the germline ends. CDR3 nucleotides: TGTGCCAGCATTGAGGGAAACCAAGAGACCCAGTACTTC. Translating it yields CASIEGNQETQYF.

V and J are TRBV24-1 and TRBJ2-1; possibly TRBD2 for D (7 bases). With 7 bases removed from V and 0 bases from J, the gap between germline ends came to 15 bases. The CDR3 consists of 16 residues. CDR1 and CDR2 from the germline V gene are KGHDR and SFDVKD. The CDR3 loop is CATSGGRGSSYNEQFF. The DNA for the CDR3 is TGTGCCACCAGCGGGGGGCGGGGTAGCTCCTACAATGAGCAGTTCTTC.

The V call is TRBV18, the J call TRBJ1-3; no clear D gene. This CDR3 comprises 14 residues. V lost 3 bases and J 3 bases, leaving 9 bases between the germline ends. Germline CDR1 KGHSH, CDR2 LQKENI. CDR3 DNA sequence: TGTGCCAGCTCACCCGGGAGTAATGGAAACACCATATATTTT. Its translation is CASSPGSNGNTIYF.

The chain employs TRBV5-6 and TRBJ2-7, with D hard to call. The germline V gene encodes CDR1 SGHDT and CDR2 YYEEEE. This CDR3 is 13 amino acids long. Trimming left V 0 bases short and J 0 bases short, with 4 bases between. DNA of the CDR3: TGTGCCAGCAGCTTGGGTGCCTCCTACGAGCAGTACTTC. Its protein is CASSLGASYEQYF.

The rearrangement links TRBV5-8 to TRBJ2-5, with a weak D call TRBD1 (5 bases). V gave up 2 bases and J gave up 5 bases, with 19 bases separating them. The CDR3 spans 16 residues. CDR1 is SGHTS and CDR2 is YDEGEE in the germline V gene. The CDR3 here is CASSLVGAFVGETQYF. CDR3 in DNA: TGTGCCAGCAGCTTAGTTGGGGCTTTCGTCGGGGAGACCCAGTACTTC.

The genes are TRBV3-1 (or the pseudogene TRBV3-2) and TRBJ1-5; D call uncertain. Trimming left V 4 bases short and J 6 bases short, with 10 bases between. The CDR3 extends over 13 amino acids. Germline CDR1 and CDR2: LGHDT and YNNKEL (reference sequence). The DNA for the CDR3 is TGTGCCAGCAGCCTGACACTAACTCAGCCCCAGCATTTT. Translation gives CASSLTLTQPQHF.

The CDR3 DNA is TGTGCCAGCACGACCGGGACAGGGGGCAATCAGCCCCAGCATTTT. As protein: CASTTGTGGNQPQHF. The chain couples TRBV28 to TRBJ1-5; 10 bases match TRBD1. The ends lost 7 bases at V and 2 bases at J; junction bases unmatched: 5. The CDR3 totals 15 residues. The germline gives CDR1 MDHEN, CDR2 SYDVKM.

The chain couples TRBV5-4 to TRBJ1-6; 9 positions match TRBD1. Germline-derived CDR1 and CDR2 are SGHNT and YYREEE (reference sequence). Trimming removed 2 bases from V and 8 bases from J; junction bases left unmatched: 8. The CDR3 totals 16 residues. The CDR3 protein is CASSFGQGRGDSPLHF. The CDR3, as DNA: TGTGCCAGCAGCTTCGGACAGGGGAGAGGGGATTCACCCCTCCACTTT.

V usage is TRBV2 and J usage is TRBJ1-1; D ambiguous. V lost 3 bases to trimming and J lost 7 bases, with 9 bases between them. CDR1 is SNHLY, CDR2 FYNNEI, per germline. The CDR3 sequence is 12 residues long. The chain's CDR3 is CASSEGGFEAFF. Here the CDR3 DNA reads TGTGCCAGCAGTGAGGGAGGTTTTGAAGCTTTCTTT.

The chain combines TRBV6-5 with TRBJ1-6, with 8 bases identical to TRBD1. Germline assignment: CDR1 MNHEY and CDR2 SVGAGI. Unmatched junction bases numbered 9, after V lost 2 bases and J lost 9 bases. The CDR3 covers 16 residues. The CDR3 is CASSYTLRTGISPLHF. The CDR3 coding sequence is TGTGCCAGCAGTTACACCCTCAGGACAGGGATTTCACCCCTCCACTTT.

A few counts support this clone. The chain has TRBV4-3 and TRBJ1-5, with TRBD1 as a possible D gene (5 bases). CDR1 LGHNA and CDR2 YSLEER come from the germline V gene. This CDR3 comprises 15 residues. V was shortened by 4 bases and J by 7 bases, with 17 bases between the two germline ends. In nucleotides, the CDR3 is TGCGCCAGCAGCCTTCAGGTAGGGGACGGACAGCCCCAGCATTTT. Protein sequence: CASSLQVGDGQPQHF.

The chain employs TRBV30 and TRBJ1-4; perhaps TRBD1 as D (5 bases). The CDR3 is 14 amino acids. The germline V gene has CDR1 GTSNPN and CDR2 SVGIG (reference sequence). The V and J ends lost 2 bases and 3 bases respectively, with 10 bases between them. The CDR3 DNA is TGTGCCTGGAGTCCAGACAGTTCTAATGAAAAACTGTTTTTT. Amino acid sequence: CAWSPDSSNEKLFF. The full variable domain, in which reference TRBV30 and TRBJ1-4 provide the parts outside the CDR3, is SQTIHQWPATLVQPVGSPLSLECTVEGTSNPNLYWYRQAAGRGLQLLFYSVGIGQISSEVPQNLSASRPQDRQFILSSKKLLLSDSGFYLCAWSPDSSNEKLFFGSGTQLSVL.

This chain connects TRBV2 to TRBJ2-5, with a possible D match to TRBD1 (5 bases). The CDR3 sequence is 16 residues long. Germline CDR1 SNHLY, CDR2 FYNNEI. Trimming removed 6 bases from V and 5 bases from J, with 22 bases in between. CDR3 sequence: CASSAPIDSLRETQYF. DNA for the CDR3: TGTGCCAGCAGCGCACCTATTGACAGCCTTCGGGAGACCCAGTACTTC.

The chain carries TRBV7-9 and TRBJ1-3; D gene unclear. The length of the CDR3 is 15 residues. The ends were cut back, 2 bases at V and 0 bases at J, with 8 bases in the middle. The V gene's germline CDR1 is SEHNR and CDR2 FQNEAQ (reference sequence). The CDR3 coding sequence is TGTGCCAGCAGCTTACCCCGGGGCTCTGGAAACACCATATATTTT. It translates to CASSLPRGSGNTIYF.

This chain uses TRBV5-4 with TRBJ1-6; TRBD1 might be the D (5 bases). CDR1 is SGHNT and CDR2 is YYREEE in the germline V gene (reference sequence). The V and J ends lost 0 bases and 7 bases respectively, with 8 bases between them. The CDR3 totals 14 residues. CDR3 residues: CASSLGGQNSPLHF. In DNA form, the CDR3 reads TGTGCCAGCAGCTTGGGGGGCCAGAATTCACCCCTCCACTTT.

The gene calls are TRBV30 and TRBJ1-1, with D unclear. The CDR3 has 12 amino acids. V gave up 0 bases and J gave up 7 bases, with 9 bases separating them. The germline V gene has CDR1 GTSNPN and CDR2 SVGIG (reference sequence). CDR3 region: CAWSVGVLEAFF. CDR3 DNA sequence: TGTGCCTGGAGTGTCGGGGTACTTGAAGCTTTCTTT.